This T cell receptor beta chain emerged from a study of human T cells and chemical hapten exposure. The overall study: An approximately 2 cm by approximately 2 cm inner upper arm patch received 2% DPC for sensitization. General observations from the study: Expanded TCR sets contained significantly more large CDR3 similarity clusters than controls.

TCRdb re-derived calls from the RACE reads in MiXCR, one entry per CDR3 protein. This table has around 130,000 distinct CDR3 sequences, about 10% appearing once. V was clipped by 8 bases and J by 0 bases, with 11 bases between them. The CDR3 is 14 residues long. CDR1 LNHDA and CDR2 SQIVND come from the germline V gene (reference sequence). This clonotype occurred many times. The antigen remains unidentified. Documented time point: patch test 2, 6 weeks after DPC sensitization. The treatment denotes: therapeutic diphenylcyclopropenone sensitization with weekly scalp DPC. Each patch test followed a blood draw.

The source is a woman aged 50 to 60 with alopecia areata. Some clones in this sample may be carry-over from other donors' samples. The sample was whole blood, taken in connection with sensitization to the hapten diphenylcyclopropenone (DPC). V is TRBV19 and J is TRBJ1-5; no clear D gene. This chain's CDR3 is CASSESYSNQPQHF. The CDR3 DNA follows: TGTGCCAGTTCAGAGAGTTATAGCAATCAGCCCCAGCATTTT.